This T cell receptor beta chain was observed in a study of identical twins (dated by TCRdb to the mid-2010s). About the investigation overall: TCR alpha and beta repertoires from monozygotic twins, unrelated adults of various ages and cord blood were deep-sequenced to test whether fetal clonotypes persist. To rule out contamination, the twin experiments were replicated at different times with different library preparation protocols.

All donors were healthy Caucasians. The twin cohort consisted of three pairs of female monozygotic twins, all aged about 18 to 30 years. The RNA used for TCR libraries was isolated from peripheral blood mononuclear cells. Note on this clonotype: Its antigen remains undetermined. One base away there is no much larger clone; base qualities are not given.

CDR1 and CDR2 were assigned from the germline V gene (reference sequence) as LNHDA and SQIVND. Trimming takes 5 bases from V and 0 bases from J, and the germline ends sit 12 bases apart. The CDR3 has 15 amino acids, counting the end cysteine and phenylalanine. The only DNA kept is the CDR3, 45 bases in frame from the first base. Libraries came from 5' RACE. Sequencing used an Illumina HiSeq 2000. Template switching added a universal primer binding site, and the final cDNA carried a unique molecular identifier that allowed TCR cDNA molecules to be counted accurately. First-strand cDNA for TCR alpha and beta chains was synthesized from specific primers in the conserved constant-segment region. To control for contamination, every cDNA library carried two barcodes: a SMART-Mk sample barcode plus Illumina barcodes. TruSeq adapter sequences, together with Illumina sample barcodes, were added in two successive PCR steps. Sequencing of the TCR alpha and beta cDNA libraries was done on the Illumina HiSeq platform using custom primers. On the authors' methods: Unique molecular identifiers were extracted from raw reads with MiGEC, and CDR3 positions were determined with MiXCR. Recombination models were inferred per individual with the repgenHMM and IGoR tools using an EM algorithm. Shared clonotypes were analyzed with the tcR package in R, and sharing was normalized by the product of cloneset sizes. To study raw recombination free of thymic and clonal selection effects, out-of-frame nonproductive sequences were analyzed. The raw public reads went through TCRdb reprocessing: fastp at Q25, MiXCR clone calling, in-frame beta chains kept. Rows with one shared CDR3 protein collapse into an entry with the most common genes and DNA. TCRdb, not the original authors, processed these V and J calls. This sample is represented by about 720,000 distinct CDR3 sequences; about 18% of them were singletons. Roughly 13% of the sample is held by the ten biggest clonotypes.

Results the study describes overall, beyond this receptor: A weaker excess of twin sharing was found in beta out-of-frame sequences because the signal-to-noise ratio was lowered by fewer shared sequences. In monozygotic twins, recombination models systematically underestimated out-of-frame TCR alpha sharing, but the models matched the sharing seen between unrelated individuals. Compared with coincidental sharing between unrelated individuals, an excess of low generation-probability sequences was observed among out-of-frame TCR alpha sequences shared between twins. Abundant cord blood beta clonotypes had fewer insertions, young adult naive repertoires showed a similar but weaker trend, and memory repertoires showed no such trend. Because the same donors could not be followed over many years, the conclusions depended on cross-sectional statistical analysis. Zero-insertion analyses could be partly confounded by invariant T cells such as MAIT and iNKT, although diverse VJ usage argued against such confounding for most clonotypes.

In addition, the sample was reused for a study of T cells expressing NK-cell markers. From that second study: Three sorted T-cell subsets (CD3+CD56+NKG2C+, CD3+CD56+NKG2C- and CD3+CD56-NKG2C+) from under 10 donors had their TCR beta-chain repertoires profiled. Among the eight sequenced donors, only one was HCMV-seronegative, while the other seven were HCMV-seropositive. To restrict sorting to alphabetaTCR-expressing T cells, an anti-gammadeltaTCR antibody was added in several experiments. For six donors, the dominant CD3+CD56+NKG2C+ clonotypes were among the top 10 CD8+ clonotypes and accounted for about 1.0-8% of CD8+ T cells. Those dominant clonotypes were again the most abundant among CD3+CD56-NKG2C+ cells in a few donors, at about 28.3-60.1%. It remained unclear whether the expanded NKG2C-expressing T cell clones were specific for HCMV antigens. Randomly selected healthy volunteers, three men and five women, were used as the eight sequenced donors. A commercial ELISA kit detecting HCMV-specific IgG in serum was used to determine HCMV serostatus. Bulk peripheral blood T-cell repertoires were additionally sequenced from unsorted PBMC for about 6 donors. MIGEC handled demultiplexing of the reads and grouping by UMI, while MiTCR was used to assemble and quantify clonotypes. To exclude erroneous sequences, only TCR cDNA sequences supported by at least two reads were retained. Downstream repertoire analysis used the tcR package, and clonotypes were matched across fractions by CDR3 nucleotide sequence plus V segment. VDJmatch was used to annotate antigen specificity against VDJdb, with one amino acid substitution in CDR3 permitted.

Sequencing was performed on PBMCs. This receptor was taken from a woman aged 18-29 years in good health. Here the chain combines TRBV19 and TRBJ2-3; the D gene assignment is ambiguous. Here is the DNA: TGTGCCAGTAGTGGGTCGTACTGGAGCACAGATACGCAGTATTTT. Its protein is CASSGSYWSTDTQYF.